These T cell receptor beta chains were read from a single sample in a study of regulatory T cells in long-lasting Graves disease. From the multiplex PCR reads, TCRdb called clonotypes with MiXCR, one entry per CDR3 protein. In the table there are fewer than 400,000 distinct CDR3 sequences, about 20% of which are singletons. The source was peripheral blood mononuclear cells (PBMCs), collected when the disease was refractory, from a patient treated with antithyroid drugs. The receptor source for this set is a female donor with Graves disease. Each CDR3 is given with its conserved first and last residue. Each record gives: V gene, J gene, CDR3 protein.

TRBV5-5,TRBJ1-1,CASSSGPTGTTEAFF
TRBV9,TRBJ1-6,CASSVDPGQGRGSPLHF
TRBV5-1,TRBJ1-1,CASSLGGPAFF
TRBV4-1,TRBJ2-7,CASSQGWASYEQYF
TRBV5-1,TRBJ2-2,CASSLGWDRVTGELFF
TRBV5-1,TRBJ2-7,CASSFRTGTDWYEQYF
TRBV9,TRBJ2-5,CASSDYPGLRGRETQYF
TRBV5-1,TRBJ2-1,CASSLAIGGRAVDEQFF
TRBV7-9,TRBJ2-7,CASSPADYSGRAYEQYF
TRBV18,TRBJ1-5,CASSTTGMDQPQHF
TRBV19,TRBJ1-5,CASSIADRAGNQPQHF
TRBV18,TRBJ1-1,CASSQGREAEAFF
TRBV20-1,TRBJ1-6,CSARRDRLNSPLHF
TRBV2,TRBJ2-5,CASSSTQETQYF
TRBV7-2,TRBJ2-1,CASSYSGGTNNEQFF
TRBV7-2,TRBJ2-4,CASSLGQMVDIQYF
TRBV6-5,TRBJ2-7,CASSYPDRFHEQYF
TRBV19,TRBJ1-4,CASSIPGQGDNEKLFF
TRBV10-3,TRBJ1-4,CAISGGTGVTNEKLFF
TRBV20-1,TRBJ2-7,CSARGNRAYEQYF
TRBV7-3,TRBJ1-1,CASSLGAGTKAEAFF
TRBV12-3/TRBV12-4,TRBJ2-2,CASSLNRGTASTGELFF
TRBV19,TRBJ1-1,CASRPGDTEAFF
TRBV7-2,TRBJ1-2,CASSFYGAGGGYTF
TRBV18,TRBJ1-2,CASSRDRIAYGYTF
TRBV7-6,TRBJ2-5,CASSLASGTLTQETQYF
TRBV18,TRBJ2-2,CASSPYGGNTGELFF
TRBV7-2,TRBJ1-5,CASSGQGHSNQPQHF
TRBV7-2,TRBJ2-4,CASSLADRGDIQYF
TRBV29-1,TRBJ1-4,CSVYPGESATNEKLFF
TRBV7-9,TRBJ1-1,CASSPGHLNTEAFF
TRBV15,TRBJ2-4,CATSSGQGNIQYF
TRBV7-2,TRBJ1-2,CASSARDGRLRTF
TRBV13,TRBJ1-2,CASSFGTGDNYGYTF
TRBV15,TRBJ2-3,CATSRAPFGSDTQYF
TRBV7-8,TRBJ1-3,CASSPSDRVSGNTIYF